A single sample is the source of the 28 T cell receptor beta chains below, sequenced in a study of cytomegalovirus exposure and HLA in healthy donors (dated by TCRdb to the late 2010s). Libraries were constructed by the immunoSEQ multiplex PCR assay. For the multiplex PCR, a mixture combining 60 forward primers for TCR Vbeta segments and 13 reverse primers for TCR Jbeta segments was used. Imported from immuneACCESS, the table was reduced by TCRdb to in-frame sequences with V and J called. These copies leave out some clones; in studies compared against another copy, an unresolved V gene accounts for under half, and the cause of the remainder is not known. The sample's table covers about 130,000 clones. The ten largest clones add up to roughly 1% of the sample. Sequenced input: PBMCs. Every receptor here comes from a man aged 18 to 29 in good health and CMV-seronegative.

The genes are TRBV6-5 and TRBJ2-7, with 7 positions matching TRBD1. In germline, CDR1 is MNHEY, CDR2 SVGAGI. The V gene end was trimmed by 6 bases and the J gene end by 8 bases; junction bases not matched to a gene: 10. The CDR3 covers 13 residues. For the CDR3, the DNA is TGTGCCAGCAGACCGGGACAGCTAGAACAGCAGTACTTC. Its translation: CASRPGQLEQQYF.

The rearrangement uses TRBV9 and TRBJ2-2; D gene unclear. CDR3 length: 16 residues. Germline assignment: CDR1 SGDLS and CDR2 YYNGEE. V lost 0 bases and J 4 bases, leaving 13 bases between the germline ends. CDR3 protein: CASSVADFGGTGELFF. CDR3 bases: TGTGCCAGCAGCGTAGCTGACTTTGGCGGCACCGGGGAGCTGTTTTTT.

V and J are TRBV6-1 and TRBJ1-5; D is uncertain. Germline V CDR1 and CDR2: MNHNS, SASEGT. Deletions cut 6 bases from V and 7 bases from J, with 16 bases between. The length of the CDR3 is 14 residues. The CDR3 spells CASRYGDSRQPQHF. CDR3 sequence (DNA): TGTGCCAGCAGGTACGGGGATTCAAGACAGCCCCAGCATTTT.

Turning to this clone: At one of its ends the junction is not consistent with the germline gene, which may arise from a read error. The CDR3 is CASSSRGQEIYGYSF. The DNA of the CDR3 is TGTGCCAGCAGCTCTAGGGGACAGGAGATCTATGGCTACTCCTTC. The chain has TRBV7-9 and TRBJ1-2; 8 bases are a match to TRBD1. Germline-derived CDR1 and CDR2 are SEHNR and FQNEAQ (reference sequence). There are 15 residues in the CDR3. The complete variable domain, with remaining parts taken from reference TRBV7-9 and TRBJ1-2, reads DTGVSQNPRHKITKRGQNVTFRCDPISEHNRLYWYRQTLGQGPEFLTYFQNEAQLEKSRLLSDRFSAERPKGSFSTLEIQRTEQGDSAMYLCASSSRGQEIYGYSFGSGTRLTVV.

The chain joins TRBV6-5 to TRBJ1-1, with D unresolved. Germline CDR1 is MNHEY and CDR2 is SVGAGI. Trimming removed 2 bases at V and 1 base at J, with 8 bases between. CDR3 length: 14 amino acids. CDR3 amino acids: CASSYAGSNTEAFF. CDR3 DNA: TGTGCCAGCAGTTACGCCGGGTCGAACACTGAAGCTTTCTTT.

The chain combines TRBV20-1 with TRBJ1-2; D may be TRBD1 (6 bases). This CDR3 contains 11 residues. Per germline, CDR1 DFQATT and CDR2 SNEGSKA (reference sequence). V was shortened by 3 bases and J by 7 bases, with 9 bases between the two germline ends. The CDR3 DNA reads as TGCAGTGCTAGGCTGGACAGTGGCTACACCTTC. Protein product: CSARLDSGYTF.

The chain employs TRBV5-1 and TRBJ1-5, with a possible D match to TRBD1 (5 bases). Germline CDR1 and CDR2: SGHRS and YFSETQ. The CDR3 is 14 amino acids. The V gene lost 0 bases and the J gene lost 7 bases, with 11 bases spanning the gap. The DNA for the CDR3 is TGCGCCAGCAGCTTGGGGGCGGGGGTCCAGCCCCAGCATTTT. It is translated as CASSLGAGVQPQHF.

V usage is TRBV27 and J usage is TRBJ2-7; D remains ambiguous. The germline V and J ends were trimmed by 4 bases and 2 bases, with 6 bases remaining between them. This CDR3 contains 12 residues. Germline V gene sequence: CDR1 MNHEY, CDR2 SMNVEV (reference sequence). DNA for the CDR3: TGTGCCAGCAGTTCTCACACCTACGAGCAGTACTTC. It codes for CASSSHTYEQYF.

V usage is TRBV5-6 and J usage is TRBJ2-1; TRBD2 agrees at 13 bases. This CDR3 spans 17 amino acids. CDR1 and CDR2 from the germline V gene are SGHDT and YYEEEE. After removal of 4 bases from V and 2 bases from J, the junction contained 6 bases not matched to a gene. This CDR3 reads CASSRATSGGAYNEQFF. As DNA, the CDR3 is TGTGCCAGCAGCCGGGCCACTAGCGGGGGGGCCTACAATGAGCAGTTCTTC. Complete variable domain (other parts from reference TRBV5-6 and TRBJ2-1): DAGVTQSPTHLIKTRGQQVTLRCSPKSGHDTVSWYQQALGQGPQFIFQYYEEEERQRGNFPDRFSGHQFPNYSSELNVNALLLGDSALYLCASSRATSGGAYNEQFFGPGTRLTVL.

The CDR3: CATSRGQGSYEQYF. The CDR3 nucleotides are TGTGCCACCAGCAGGGGACAGGGATCCTACGAGCAGTACTTC. This sequence joins TRBV15 and TRBJ2-7, with 9 bases matching TRBD1. V lost 3 bases to trimming and J lost 1 base; unmatched junction nucleotides: 1. Germline loops: CDR1 LNHNV, CDR2 YYDKDF (reference sequence). This CDR3 has 14 residues.

V and J are TRBV10-1 and TRBJ2-7; a possible D gene is TRBD1 (6 bases). The germline V gene encodes CDR1 WNHNN and CDR2 SYGVQD (reference sequence). This CDR3 has 16 residues. V dropped 7 bases and J dropped 2 bases, with 21 bases sitting between them. The CDR3 nucleotides are TGCGCCAGCATAACACCAGGGGAAAGGGTGCCCTACGAGCAGTACTTC. It specifies CASITPGERVPYEQYF.

V gene TRBV28 combines with J gene TRBJ2-5, with D possibly matching TRBD2 (6 bases). The CDR3 covers 12 residues. The V and J ends lost 11 bases and 1 base respectively, with 11 bases between them. Germline values: CDR1 MDHEN, CDR2 SYDVKM. CDR3 in amino acids: CAVGGFQETQYF. The DNA for the CDR3 is TGTGCCGTGGGGGGTTTCCAAGAGACCCAGTACTTC. Combining the CDR3 with reference TRBV28 and TRBJ2-5 gives the whole variable domain DVKVTQSSRYLVKRTGEKVFLECVQDMDHENMFWYRQDPGLGLRLIYFSYDVKMKEKGDIPEGYSVSREKKERFSLILESASTNQTSMYLCAVGGFQETQYFGPGTRLLVL.

The V gene is TRBV5-1, the J gene TRBJ2-5, with 9 positions matching TRBD1. Per the germline V gene, CDR1 is SGHRS and CDR2 is YFSETQ. V lost 4 bases and J lost 4; bases outside the gene matches: 8. This CDR3 region has 15 residues. The CDR3 sequence is CASSPGQGKGETQYF. Here the CDR3 DNA reads TGCGCCAGCAGCCCCGGACAGGGGAAGGGAGAGACCCAGTACTTC.

The rearrangement links TRBV5-6 to TRBJ2-1; 10 bases match TRBD2. Germline V gene data show CDR1 as SGHDT and CDR2 as YYEEEE. This CDR3 is built from 17 residues. The V and J ends lost 4 bases and 2 bases, in that order; junction bases with no gene match: 9. CDR3 DNA sequence: TGTGCCAGCAGCCACGGGGGACTAGCGACTACCTACAATGAGCAGTTCTTC. It yields the protein CASSHGGLATTYNEQFF.

The chain is built from TRBV6-5 and TRBJ1-2, with unresolved D. This CDR3 is built from 15 residues. Trimming removed 5 bases at V and 6 bases at J, with 19 bases between. Germline assignment: CDR1 MNHEY and CDR2 SVGAGI. This CDR3 is CASSAGIASRDGYTF. The CDR3 coding sequence is TGTGCCAGCAGTGCGGGGATTGCCTCCCGAGATGGCTACACCTTC.

The genes are TRBV9 and TRBJ1-1, with unresolved D. The CDR3 extends over 14 amino acids. The germline V gene encodes CDR1 SGDLS and CDR2 YYNGEE. The V and J ends lost 4 bases and 7 bases respectively, with 17 bases between them. CDR3 sequence: CASSTAGLIGEAFF. The CDR3 DNA is TGTGCCAGCAGCACAGCGGGATTAATTGGTGAAGCTTTCTTT.

The chain couples TRBV5-1 to TRBJ2-3, with D possibly being TRBD1 (5 bases). Between the trimmed V and J ends, which lost 2 bases and 6 bases, there was a span of 22 bases. The germline V gene encodes CDR1 SGHRS and CDR2 YFSETQ. The CDR3 runs 17 residues. CDR3 coding DNA: TGCGCCAGCAGCTTTCCAAGACAGCACCCAAAGTGGGATACGCAGTATTTT. Translating it yields CASSFPRQHPKWDTQYF.

The V gene is TRBV5-1, the J gene TRBJ2-7; the D gene is possibly TRBD2 (6 bases). The V gene's germline CDR1 is SGHRS and CDR2 YFSETQ. Trimming shortened V by 5 bases and J by 4 bases, and 13 bases separated the two germline ends. This CDR3 comprises 13 residues. This chain's CDR3 is CASRLIGGYEQYF. CDR3 DNA: TGCGCCAGCAGATTGATCGGGGGATACGAGCAGTACTTC.

This CDR3 is CARSLGEGAFF. The CDR3 bases are TGTGCCAGAAGCTTGGGAGAGGGTGCTTTCTTT. The chain is built from TRBV5-3 and TRBJ1-1; D unresolved. TRBV5-3 is noted as an ORF with a role that remains uncertain. The CDR3 extends over 11 amino acids. With 0 bases removed from V and 11 bases from J, the gap between germline ends came to 8 bases.

The chain recombines TRBV18 with TRBJ2-7, with D hard to call. This CDR3 has 13 amino acids. Trimming cost V 3 bases and J 0 bases, with 6 bases left between them. Germline CDR1 is KGHSH and CDR2 is LQKENI. The CDR3 nucleotides are TGTGCCAGCTCACCGGGCAGCTCCTACGAGCAGTACTTC. Amino acid sequence: CASSPGSSYEQYF.

This chain uses TRBV4-1 with TRBJ2-7, with 14 bases matching TRBD2. CDR1 and CDR2 (germline): MGHRA, YSYEKL. V lost 3 bases to trimming and J lost 1 base; unmatched junction nucleotides: 2. The CDR3 covers 16 residues. The DNA of the CDR3 is TGCGCCAGCAGCCAGGGGACTAGCGGGAGATCCTACGAGCAGTACTTC. Translated: CASSQGTSGRSYEQYF.

CDR3 amino acids: CASRLPGGGLDTQYF. The CDR3 region has the DNA TGTGCCAGCCGCCTCCCAGGGGGCGGGTTGGATACGCAGTATTTT. V is TRBV6-1 and J is TRBJ2-3, with 8 bases aligning to TRBD1. The CDR3 totals 15 residues. J lost 6 bases, V lost 8 bases, and 13 bases had no gene match. Germline V lookup: CDR1 MNHNS, CDR2 SASEGT.

This chain joins TRBV6-1 and TRBJ1-2; possible D gene TRBD1, 5 bases. The V gene's germline CDR1 is MNHNS and CDR2 SASEGT. The V end lost 0 bases, the J end lost 4 bases, and 15 bases lay between the germline ends. The CDR3 sequence is 16 residues long. CDR3 in amino acids: CASSEAVAGTGYGYTF. Here the CDR3 DNA reads TGTGCCAGCAGTGAAGCCGTGGCGGGGACCGGCTATGGCTACACCTTC.

The chain employs TRBV4-1 and TRBJ1-1; D is possibly TRBD1 (5 bases). The CDR3 contains 15 residues. Germline V gene lookup returns CDR1 MGHRA and CDR2 YSYEKL. V was trimmed by 0 bases and J by 4 bases, leaving 12 bases between them. CDR3: CASSQDWGLSTEAFF. The CDR3 DNA reads TGCGCCAGCAGCCAAGATTGGGGACTGTCCACTGAAGCTTTCTTT.

This sequence joins TRBV28 and TRBJ1-4, with a possible D match to TRBD1 (6 bases). This CDR3 contains 13 residues. Trimming took off 6 bases at V and 8 bases at J, with 13 bases between the two ends. CDR1 is MDHEN, CDR2 SYDVKM, per germline. The CDR3 loop reads CASSRGAWEKLFF. In DNA, the CDR3 is TGTGCCAGCAGCAGGGGCGCCTGGGAAAAACTGTTTTTT.

The rearrangement links TRBV10-1 to TRBJ1-1; 7 nucleotides agree with TRBD1. Germline V gene lookup returns CDR1 WNHNN and CDR2 SYGVQD (reference sequence). Unmatched junction bases numbered 8, after V lost 6 bases and J lost 7 bases. CDR3 length: 13 residues. CDR3 in amino acids: CASSPRQGGEAFF. CDR3 nucleotides: TGCGCCAGCAGCCCAAGACAGGGTGGTGAAGCTTTCTTT.

This rearrangement joins TRBV9 to TRBJ2-3; D is possibly TRBD2 (5 bases). V was trimmed by 4 bases and J by 4 bases, leaving 16 bases between them. The CDR3 consists of 15 residues. Germline CDR1 SGDLS, CDR2 YYNGEE. CDR3 region: CASSPRGSPADTQYF. The CDR3 DNA reads as TGTGCCAGCAGCCCCCGCGGGTCCCCCGCAGATACGCAGTATTTT.

The chain employs TRBV27 and TRBJ2-5; D may be TRBD2 (7 bases). V was trimmed by 5 bases and J by 1 base, leaving 20 bases between them. The CDR3 runs 17 residues. Germline V lookup: CDR1 MNHEY, CDR2 SMNVEV (reference sequence). The CDR3 reads CASSPSRWAGAQETQYF. CDR3 nucleotides: TGTGCCAGCAGTCCCTCGCGATGGGCGGGGGCCCAAGAGACCCAGTACTTC.